These T cell receptor beta chains were read from a single sample in a study of T cell clonotyping in hematopoietic cell transplantation. Some clones are missing from TCRdb's copy, which holds only in-frame ones; the method was immunoSEQ multiplex PCR. The data contain approximately 8,800 clones, more than 85% of them seen just once; the ten biggest clones take up more than 5.5%. The sequenced sample was PBMCs, obtained 100 days after allogeneic stem cell transplant. The receptor source for this set is a male patient aged 45-60 years who had an allogeneic stem cell transplant from a related donor, so T cells may come from the graft donor. Some clones in this sample may be carry-over from other donors' samples. Both conserved end residues are part of each CDR3. A D gene is named only where the DNA matches it firmly. Part of the rows lack a size; the others show once, few, many or a class for expanded clones.

14 NA TRBJ2-7 NA TRBV29-1 TGCAGCGTTTCAACCGGCGGTAGCTCCTACGAGCAGTACTTC CSVSTGGSSYEQYF
14 NA TRBJ1-2 NA TRBV5-4 TGTGCCAGCAGCCTAGACAGGCACAACTATGGCTACACCTTC CASSLDRHNYGYTF
15 NA TRBJ1-2 NA TRBV18 TGTGCCAGCTCACCACTCGGGACGCTGGATTATGGCTACACCTTC CASSPLGTLDYGYTF
11 NA TRBJ2-7 NA TRBV14 TGTGCCAGCGGGGGCCCCTACGAGCAGTACTTC CASGGPYEQYF
13 NA TRBJ1-2 TRBD1 TRBV30 TGTGCCTGGAGTGCACAGGGGGACTATGGCTACACCTTC CAWSAQGDYGYTF
13 NA TRBJ2-3 NA TRBV6-4 TGTGCCAGCAGTGCAATCCTAGGGGATACGCAGTATTTT CASSAILGDTQYF
15 NA TRBJ1-1 NA TRBV9 TGTGCCAGCGGGGGCAAAGGGGGGTCGAACACTGAAGCTTTCTTT CASGGKGGSNTEAFF
13 NA TRBJ1-4 NA TRBV5-1 TGCGCCAGCAGCCCAGGGATCAGTGAAAAACTGTTTTTT CASSPGISEKLFF
16 NA TRBJ2-7 NA TRBV7-6 TGTGCCAGCAGGGGGGACGGGTGGGCAGGGTGGTACGAGCAGTACTTC CASRGDGWAGWYEQYF
16 NA TRBJ2-1 NA TRBV15 TGTGCCACCAGCAGTCCGCTCGGGTCCTTCTACAATGAGCAGTTCTTC CATSSPLGSFYNEQFF
15 NA TRBJ2-7 TRBD1 TRBV19 TGTGCCAGTAGTGATCCGGGACAGATAGCCTACGAGCAGTACTTC CASSDPGQIAYEQYF
14 NA TRBJ2-7 NA TRBV6-6 TGTGCCACCCTGGGGTACGGATCCACCTACGAGCAGTACTTC CATLGYGSTYEQYF
11 NA TRBJ1-1 TRBD1 TRBV19 TGTGCCAGTGACAGGGGGACTGAAGCTTTCTTT CASDRGTEAFF
16 NA TRBJ2-1 NA TRBV29-1 TGCAGCGTTGAGAGGAGATGGGATGGGTTAGGGGATGAGCAGTTCTTC CSVERRWDGLGDEQFF
17 NA TRBJ2-5 TRBD2 TRBV27 TGTGCCAGCAGTTTATCGGTCTCACTAGCGGGGAAAGAGACCCAGTACTTC CASSLSVSLAGKETQYF
14 once TRBJ2-5 NA TRBV7-6 TGTGCCAGCAGCTTGGACCCTCTAATGGAGACCCAGTACTTC CASSLDPLMETQYF
13 NA TRBJ2-1 NA TRBV5-1 TGCGCCAGCAGGTTGCGGGCTTGGTATGAGCAGTTCTTC CASRLRAWYEQFF
19 few TRBJ2-7 TRBD1 TRBV5-3 TGTGCCAGAAGCTTGGCCACCAGACGGGTAACAGGGGGCTCCTACGAGCAGTACTTC CARSLATRRVTGGSYEQYF
12 NA TRBJ2-1 NA TRBV27 TGTGCCAGCAGTTCCGCTCACGATGAGCAGTTCTTC CASSSAHDEQFF
17 NA TRBJ2-1 TRBD1 TRBV5-1 TGCGCCAGCAGCTTGGGATTAACTGGACAGGGGGCTAATGAGCAGTTCTTC CASSLGLTGQGANEQFF
13 NA TRBJ2-7 NA TRBV29-1 TGCAGCGTTGGCCGACAGGCGAGAAACGAGCAGTACTTC CSVGRQARNEQYF
18 once TRBJ1-1 NA TRBV11-1 TGTGCCAGCAGCTTAGGGAGGCGGGGGGCAGGCGCCAACACTGAAGCTTTCTTT CASSLGRRGAGANTEAFF
13 NA TRBJ2-3 NA TRBV19 TGTGCCAGTAGTTCCTCAGGACCCTATATGCAGTATTTT CASSSSGPYMQYF
15 once TRBJ2-4 TRBD2 TRBV2 TGTGCCAGCAAGCGACTAGCGGCCTCCGGTGACATTCAGTACTTC CASKRLAASGDIQYF
17 once TRBJ2-7 TRBD2 TRBV11-3 TGTGCCAGCAGCTTAGATGCGGACGCGGGAGGGACCTACGAGCAGTACTTC CASSLDADAGGTYEQYF
13 NA TRBJ2-3 NA TRBV6-5 TGTGCCAGCAGTCTACAGAGCACAGATACGCAGTATTTT CASSLQSTDTQYF
13 NA TRBJ1-1 TRBD1 TRBV28 TGTGCCAGCAGTTCGGGACAGGTGATTGGCGCTTTCTTT CASSSGQVIGAFF
14 NA TRBJ2-7 TRBD1 TRBV29-1 TGCAGCGTCGGGACCGGGACAGGGTTCTACGAGCAGTACTTC CSVGTGTGFYEQYF
13 medium-sized TRBJ1-1 NA TRBV19 TGTGCCAGTAGGCCCGACCCGCTCACTGAAGCTTTCTTT CASRPDPLTEAFF
15 NA TRBJ1-1 NA TRBV5-6 TGTGCCAGCAGCCCACCGGGACGGCTGAACACTGAAGCTTTCTTT CASSPPGRLNTEAFF
18 NA TRBJ2-5 TRBD2 TRBV5-8 TGTGCCAGCAGCTTGGACACGATTAGCGGGAGGGCCCAAGAGACCCAGTACTTC CASSLDTISGRAQETQYF
11 NA TRBJ1-2 NA TRBV6-5 TGTGCCAGCAGTTCGGGGTTTGGCTACACCTTC CASSSGFGYTF
17 NA TRBJ1-2 NA TRBV21-1 TGTGCCAGCAGCAAAGGCCCATCCTCCGCCCCGAACGATGGCTACACCTTC CASSKGPSSAPNDGYTF
15 once TRBJ1-1 NA TRBV5-1 TGCGCCAGCAGCTTGGTGGAAGCCATGAACACTGAAGCTTTCTTT CASSLVEAMNTEAFF
15 NA TRBJ1-4 NA TRBV7-2 TGTGCCAGCAGCTTAGTTTCTGCAACTAATGAAAAACTGTTTTTT CASSLVSATNEKLFF
16 NA TRBJ2-7 TRBD2 TRBV5-5 TGTGCCAGCAGCGGTAGGGCAGCGGGAGCGGCCTACGAGCAGTACTTC CASSGRAAGAAYEQYF
14 once TRBJ2-5 NA TRBV28 TGTGCCAGCAGACTGGGTTCGCGGGGAGAGACCCAGTACTTC CASRLGSRGETQYF
17 NA TRBJ2-7 TRBD2 TRBV7-3 TGTGCCAGCAGCTCGGGACTAGCGGGCCCTGATCCCTACGAGCAGTACTTC CASSSGLAGPDPYEQYF
15 NA TRBJ1-1 NA TRBV4-1 TGCGCCAGCAGCCAACAGTACGGCCGAAACACTGAAGCTTTCTTT CASSQQYGRNTEAFF
14 NA TRBJ2-7 TRBD2 TRBV28 TGTGCCAGCAGAGCGCGGGAGCGGAGCTACGAGCAGTACTTC CASRARERSYEQYF
17 NA TRBJ1-5 TRBD1 TRBV19 TGTGCCAGTAGTTCACACTCCGGGACAGGGACCAATCAGCCCCAGCATTTT CASSSHSGTGTNQPQHF